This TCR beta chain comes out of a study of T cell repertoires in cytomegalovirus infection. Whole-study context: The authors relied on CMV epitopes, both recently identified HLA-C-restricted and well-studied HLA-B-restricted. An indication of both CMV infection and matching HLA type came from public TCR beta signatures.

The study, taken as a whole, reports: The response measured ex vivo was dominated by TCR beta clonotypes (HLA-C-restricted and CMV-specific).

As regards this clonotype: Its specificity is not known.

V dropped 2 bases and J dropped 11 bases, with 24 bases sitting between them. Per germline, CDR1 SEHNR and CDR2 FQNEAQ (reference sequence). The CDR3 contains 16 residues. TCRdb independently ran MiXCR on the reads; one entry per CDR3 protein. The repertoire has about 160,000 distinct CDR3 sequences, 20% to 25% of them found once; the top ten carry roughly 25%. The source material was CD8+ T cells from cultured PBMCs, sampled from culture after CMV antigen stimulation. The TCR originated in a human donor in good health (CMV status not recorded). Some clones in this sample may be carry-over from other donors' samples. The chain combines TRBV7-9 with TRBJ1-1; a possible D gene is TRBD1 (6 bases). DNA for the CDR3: TGTGCCAGCAGCTTACCTTCAGACCGAGGACAGCCTCGGGCTTTCTTT. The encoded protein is CASSLPSDRGQPRAFF.